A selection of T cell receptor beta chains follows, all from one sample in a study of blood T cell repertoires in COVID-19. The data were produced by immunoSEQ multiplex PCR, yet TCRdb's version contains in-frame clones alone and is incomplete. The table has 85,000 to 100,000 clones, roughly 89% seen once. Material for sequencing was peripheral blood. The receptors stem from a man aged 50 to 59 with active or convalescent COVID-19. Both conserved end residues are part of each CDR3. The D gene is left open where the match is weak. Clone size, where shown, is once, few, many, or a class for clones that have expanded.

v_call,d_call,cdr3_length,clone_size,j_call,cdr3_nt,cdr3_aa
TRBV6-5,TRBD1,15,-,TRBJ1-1,TGTGCCAGCAGTTCAACAGGGGCCCTAGGTAGCGAAGCTTTCTTT,CASSSTGALGSEAFF
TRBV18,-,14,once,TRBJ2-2,TGTGCCAGCTCACCACCGTCGGGGGCCGGGGAGCTGTTTTTT,CASSPPSGAGELFF
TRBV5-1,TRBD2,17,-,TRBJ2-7,TGCGCCAGCAGCTTGGAGGGGACTAGCGGGAGGGCCTACGAGCAGTACTTC,CASSLEGTSGRAYEQYF
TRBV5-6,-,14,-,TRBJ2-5,TGTGCCAGCAGCAAAGACAGGTATCAAGAGACCCAGTACTTC,CASSKDRYQETQYF
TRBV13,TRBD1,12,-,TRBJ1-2,TGTGCCAGCAGCCTTCAGGACAGGGGCTACACCTTC,CASSLQDRGYTF
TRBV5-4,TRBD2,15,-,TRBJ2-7,TGTGCCAGCAGCTTTAGCTCGTTAGCGGGGGACGAGCAGTACTTC,CASSFSSLAGDEQYF
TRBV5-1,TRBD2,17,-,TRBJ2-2,TGCGCCAGCAGCTCGCCGACTAGCGGGAGACCAACCGGGGAGCTGTTTTTT,CASSSPTSGRPTGELFF
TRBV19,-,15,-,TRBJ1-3,TGTGCCAGTAGTATGGCAGGGAACTCTGGAAACACCATATATTTT,CASSMAGNSGNTIYF
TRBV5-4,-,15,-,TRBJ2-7,TGTGCCAGCAGCTCCCTGGGTGAGGGGGCCTACGAGCAGTACTTC,CASSSLGEGAYEQYF
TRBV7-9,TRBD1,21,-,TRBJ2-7,TGTGCCAGCACCACGCTCGACCCGAGGGGGCGCATAGGTGGGGGTTCCTACGAGCAGTACTTC,CASTTLDPRGRIGGGSYEQYF
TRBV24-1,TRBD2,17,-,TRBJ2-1,TGTGCCACCAGTGATTCCATAGCGGGCCCGACCGGCAATGAGCAGTTCTTC,CATSDSIAGPTGNEQFF
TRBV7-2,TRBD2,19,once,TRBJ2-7,TGTGCCAGCAGCTTAGTTGGGACTAGCGGGGGCCCGAGCTCCTACGAGCAGTACTTC,CASSLVGTSGGPSSYEQYF
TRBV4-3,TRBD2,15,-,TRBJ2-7,TGCGCCAGCAGCCAAGCGGCAGGGACTATCTACGAGCAGTACTTC,CASSQAAGTIYEQYF
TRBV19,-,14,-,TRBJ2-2,TGTGCCAGTAGTACCCTTTCGAACACCGGGGAGCTGTTTTTT,CASSTLSNTGELFF
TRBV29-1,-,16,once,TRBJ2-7,TGCAGCGTTGAGGTGCAAAATAGGGGGTCCAACTACGAGCAGTACTTC,CSVEVQNRGSNYEQYF
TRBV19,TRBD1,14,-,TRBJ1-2,TGTGCCAGTAGACGGGACAGAGCTAACTATGGCTACACCTTC,CASRRDRANYGYTF
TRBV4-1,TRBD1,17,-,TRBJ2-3,TGCGCCAGCAGCCGGACCTGGACTGGACAGGGGGCAGATACGCAGTATTTT,CASSRTWTGQGADTQYF
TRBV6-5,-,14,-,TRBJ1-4,TGTGCCAGCAGCCGTACGGGCCCCACGGGGGAACTGTTTTTT,CASSRTGPTGELFF
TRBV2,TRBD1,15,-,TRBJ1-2,TGTGCCAGCAGTGAAGCTACAGGGGGAATGTGGGGCTACACCTTC,CASSEATGGMWGYTF
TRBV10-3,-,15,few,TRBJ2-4,TGTGCCATCGGGTCACCTCGGGGGGCCAAAAACATTCAGTACTTC,CAIGSPRGAKNIQYF
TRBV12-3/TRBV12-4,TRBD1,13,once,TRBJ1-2,TGTGCCAGCAGTTCAGGGACAGTCTATGGCTACACCTTC,CASSSGTVYGYTF
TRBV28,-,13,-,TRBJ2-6,TGTGCCAGCATGAGCTCTGGGGCCAACGTCCTGACTTTC,CASMSSGANVLTF
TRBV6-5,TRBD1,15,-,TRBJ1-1,TGTGCCAGCAGATTCCCGGGACAGGGGTGGACTGAAGCTTTCTTT,CASRFPGQGWTEAFF
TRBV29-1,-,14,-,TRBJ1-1,TGCAGCGTTACCCTCGGTCCGAGGAACACTGAAGCTTTCTTT,CSVTLGPRNTEAFF
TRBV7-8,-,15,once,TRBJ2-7,TGTGCCAGCAGCTTCGGACAGAGGGTTACCTACGAGCAGTACTTC,CASSFGQRVTYEQYF
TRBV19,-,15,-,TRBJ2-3,TGTGCCAGTAGTTCGGCGACGCTAGTGCACGATACGCAGTATTTT,CASSSATLVHDTQYF
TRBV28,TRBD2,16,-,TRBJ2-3,TGTGCCAGCAGTTTCCCGAGCGGGAGAAGCACAGATACGCAGTATTTT,CASSFPSGRSTDTQYF
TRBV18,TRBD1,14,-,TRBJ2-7,TGTGCCAGCTCAACAAATCAGGGGGCGCGCGAGCAGTACTTC,CASSTNQGAREQYF
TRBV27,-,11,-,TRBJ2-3,TGTGCCAGCAGTTCGGGGGATACGCAGTATTTT,CASSSGDTQYF
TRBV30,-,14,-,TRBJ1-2,TGTGCCTGGACGAGGGGGGGGATTGGTTATGGCTACACCTTC,CAWTRGGIGYGYTF
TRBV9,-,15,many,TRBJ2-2,TGTGCCAGCAGCGTGGCGGGGTTGGGGACCGGGGAGCTGTTTTTT,CASSVAGLGTGELFF
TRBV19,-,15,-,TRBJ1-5,TGTGCCAGTAGTCTCAGGCAGGGCCGCAATCAGCCCCAGCATTTT,CASSLRQGRNQPQHF
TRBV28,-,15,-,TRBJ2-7,TGTGCCAGCAGCGGGGTTGGTGAAGCTACCTACGAGCAGTACTTC,CASSGVGEATYEQYF
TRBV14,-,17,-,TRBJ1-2,TGTGCCAGCAGCCAAGTCCGAGTACCACGAACTAACTATGGCTACACCTTC,CASSQVRVPRTNYGYTF
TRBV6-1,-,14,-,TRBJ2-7,TGTGCCAGCAGCCAACAGGGATTCCCCTACGAGCAGTACTTC,CASSQQGFPYEQYF
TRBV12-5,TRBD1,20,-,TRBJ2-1,TGTGCTAGTGGTTTGGTCTCCCTTCTGACGGACAGGGGGTCCTACAATGAGCAGTTCTTC,CASGLVSLLTDRGSYNEQFF
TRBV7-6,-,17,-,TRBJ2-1,TGTGCCAGCAGCTTAGCGTCGGCGGGGTGGGGCTACAATGAGCAGTTCTTC,CASSLASAGWGYNEQFF
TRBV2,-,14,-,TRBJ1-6,TGTGCCAGCAGTGAAGCGCTTCTAGGTACACCCCTCCACTTT,CASSEALLGTPLHF
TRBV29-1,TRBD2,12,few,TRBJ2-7,TGCAGCGTTGTAGGGAGGGGATACGAGCAGTACTTC,CSVVGRGYEQYF
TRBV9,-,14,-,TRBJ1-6,TGTGCCAGCAGCGTAGCCGTCGCGGATTCACCCCTCCACTTT,CASSVAVADSPLHF
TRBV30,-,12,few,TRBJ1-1,TGTGCCTGGAGTGCTACCAGGGTTGGAGCTTTCTTT,CAWSATRVGAFF
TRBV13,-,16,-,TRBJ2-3,TGTGCCAGCAGCTTAGGGAGTAGGAGTGTCGGAGATACGCAGTATTTT,CASSLGSRSVGDTQYF
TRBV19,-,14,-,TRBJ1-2,TGTGCCAGTAGTATAGCAGTGCCGATTGATGGCTACACCTTC,CASSIAVPIDGYTF
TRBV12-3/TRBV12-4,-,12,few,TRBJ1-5,TGTGCCAGCAGCCTTTACGTCAGGCCCCAGCATTTT,CASSLYVRPQHF
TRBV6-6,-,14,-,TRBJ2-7,TGTGCCAGCAGTTACTCGGAGGGCCCCTACGAGCAGTACTTC,CASSYSEGPYEQYF
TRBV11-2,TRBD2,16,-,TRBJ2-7,TGTGCCAGCAGCGCCCGGACTAGCGGGAGGGACTACGAGCAGTACTTC,CASSARTSGRDYEQYF
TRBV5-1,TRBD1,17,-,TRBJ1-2,TGCGCCAGCAGCTTGAGTCTCAACAGGGGGCGTAACTATGGCTACACCTTC,CASSLSLNRGRNYGYTF
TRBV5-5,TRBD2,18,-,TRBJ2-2,TGTGCCAGCAGCTTGAACTGGCGGACTAGCGGAGTTACCGGGGAGCTGTTTTTT,CASSLNWRTSGVTGELFF
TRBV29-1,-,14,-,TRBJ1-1,TGCAGCGTCCCCTGGCGGGGAGAGGCCACTGAAGCTTTCTTT,CSVPWRGEATEAFF
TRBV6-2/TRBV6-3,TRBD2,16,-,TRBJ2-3,TGTGCCAGCAGTTCTAGAGCGGGAAGGTTCTCAGATACGCAGTATTTT,CASSSRAGRFSDTQYF
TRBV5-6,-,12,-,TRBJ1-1,TGTGCCAGCAGCTTCACGGAGACTGAAGCTTTCTTT,CASSFTETEAFF
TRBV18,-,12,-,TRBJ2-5,TGTGCCAGCTCACCAGTAGCAGAGACCCAGTACTTC,CASSPVAETQYF
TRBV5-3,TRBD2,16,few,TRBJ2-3,TGTGCCAGAAGCTTGGTTCGCGGGGGGGGCACAGATACGCAGTATTTT,CARSLVRGGGTDTQYF
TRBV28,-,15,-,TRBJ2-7,TGTGCCAGCAGCCCAGACGGGGTGGATAGCAACGAGCAGTACTTC,CASSPDGVDSNEQYF
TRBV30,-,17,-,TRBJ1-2,TGTGCCTGGAGTGATGGGGCAACACTCCTGAGTACCTATGGCTACACCTTC,CAWSDGATLLSTYGYTF